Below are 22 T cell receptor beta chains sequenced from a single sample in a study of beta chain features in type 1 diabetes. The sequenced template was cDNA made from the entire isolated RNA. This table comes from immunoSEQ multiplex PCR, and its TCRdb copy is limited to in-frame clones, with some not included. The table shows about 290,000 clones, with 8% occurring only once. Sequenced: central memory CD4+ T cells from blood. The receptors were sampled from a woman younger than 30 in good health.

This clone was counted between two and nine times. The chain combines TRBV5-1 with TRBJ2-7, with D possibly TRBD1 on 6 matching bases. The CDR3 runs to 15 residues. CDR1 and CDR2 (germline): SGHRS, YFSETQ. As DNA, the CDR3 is TGTGCCAGCAGCTCTACAGGGTCCGGCCCCGGTGAGCAGTACGTC. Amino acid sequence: CASSSTGSGPGEQYV.

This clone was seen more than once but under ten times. CDR3 DNA: TGCAGCGCCGATCGCATACAGGGAACCACCGGGGAGCTGTTTTTT. It yields the protein CSADRIQGTTGELFF. The J gene is TRBJ2-2, the V gene TRBV29-1, with D tentatively TRBD1 (6 bases). The CDR3 length is 15 residues. The V end lost 7 bases, the J end lost 4 bases, and 19 bases lay between the germline ends. Germline values: CDR1 SQVTM, CDR2 ANQGSEA.

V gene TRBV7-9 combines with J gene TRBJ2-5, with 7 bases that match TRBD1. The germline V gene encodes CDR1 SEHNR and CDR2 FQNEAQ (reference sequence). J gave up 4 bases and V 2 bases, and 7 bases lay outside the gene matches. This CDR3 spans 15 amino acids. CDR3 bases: TGTGCCAGCAGCTTAAAGGGGGCTAACTCAGAGACCCAGTACTTC. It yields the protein CASSLKGANSETQYF.

CDR3 nucleotides: TGTGCCAGCAGCCCTTCAATAGGGGCTCAAGAGACCCAGTACTTC. Translating gives CASSPSIGAQETQYF. This chain links TRBV5-4 with TRBJ2-5; possible D gene TRBD1, 5 bases. CDR1 and CDR2 (germline): SGHNT, YYREEE (reference sequence). This CDR3 comprises 15 residues. Trimming shortened V by 4 bases and J by 2 bases, and 15 bases separated the two germline ends. Supplemented by reference TRBV5-4 and TRBJ2-5, the full variable domain reads ETGVTQSPTHLIKTRGQQVTLRCSSQSGHNTVSWYQQALGQGPQFIFQYYREEENGRGNFPPRFSGLQFPNYSSELNVNALELDDSALYLCASSPSIGAQETQYFGPGTRLLVL.

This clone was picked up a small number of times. This chain's CDR3 is CASSIRSQLSGNTIYF. As DNA, the CDR3 is TGTGCCAGTAGTATAAGGTCCCAGCTCTCTGGAAACACCATATATTTT. The chain couples TRBV19 to TRBJ1-3, with D unclear. V gave up 2 bases and J gave up 0 bases, with 11 bases separating them. The CDR3 consists of 16 residues. Germline assignment: CDR1 LNHDA and CDR2 SQIVND (reference sequence). Using reference TRBV19 and TRBJ1-3 for the parts outside the CDR3, the full variable domain is DGGITQSPKYLFRKEGQNVTLSCEQNLNHDAMYWYRQDPGQGLRLIYYSQIVNDFQKGDIAEGYSVSREKKESFPLTVTSAQKNPTAFYLCASSIRSQLSGNTIYFGEGSWLTVV.

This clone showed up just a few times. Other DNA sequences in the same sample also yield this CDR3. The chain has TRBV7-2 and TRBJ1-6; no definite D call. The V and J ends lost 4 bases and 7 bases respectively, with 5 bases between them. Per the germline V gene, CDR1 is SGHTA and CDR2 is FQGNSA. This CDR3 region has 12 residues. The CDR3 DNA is TGTGCCAGCAGCTCGCTAAATTCACCCCTCCACTTT. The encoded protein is CASSSLNSPLHF.

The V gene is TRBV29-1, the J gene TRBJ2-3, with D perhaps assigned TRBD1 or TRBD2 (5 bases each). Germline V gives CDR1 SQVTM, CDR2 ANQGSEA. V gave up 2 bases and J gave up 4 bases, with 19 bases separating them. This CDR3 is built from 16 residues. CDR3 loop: CSVELGLTSRPDTQYF. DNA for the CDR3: TGCAGCGTTGAACTGGGGCTAACTAGTAGACCAGATACGCAGTATTTT.

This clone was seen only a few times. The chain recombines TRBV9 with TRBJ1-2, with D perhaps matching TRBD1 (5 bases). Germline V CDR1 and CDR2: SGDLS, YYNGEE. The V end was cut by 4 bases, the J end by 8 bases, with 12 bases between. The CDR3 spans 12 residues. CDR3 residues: CASSLRGGGYTF. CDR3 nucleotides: TGTGCCAGCAGCCTTCGGGGCGGAGGCTACACCTTC.

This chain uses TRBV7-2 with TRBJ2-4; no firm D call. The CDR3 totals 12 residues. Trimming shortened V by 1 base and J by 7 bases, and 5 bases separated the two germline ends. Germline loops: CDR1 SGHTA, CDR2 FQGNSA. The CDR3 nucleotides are TGTGCCAGCAGCTTAGTTGAGAACATTCAGTACTTC. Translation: CASSLVENIQYF.

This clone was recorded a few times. CDR3 protein: CASSFDFDYGYTF. CDR3 nucleotide sequence: TGCGCCAGCAGCTTCGACTTCGACTATGGCTACACCTTC. This sequence joins TRBV5-1 and TRBJ1-2; D gene uncertain. This CDR3 is 13 amino acids long. Trimming cost V 2 bases and J 3 bases, with 8 bases left between them. CDR1 and CDR2 from the germline V gene are SGHRS and YFSETQ.

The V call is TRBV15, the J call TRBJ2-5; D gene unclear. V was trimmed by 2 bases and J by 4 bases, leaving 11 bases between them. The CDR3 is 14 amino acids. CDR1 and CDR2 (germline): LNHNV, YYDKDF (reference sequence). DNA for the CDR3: TGTGCCACCAGCAGACCCCTGAAGGGAGAGACCCAGTACTTC. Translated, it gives CATSRPLKGETQYF.

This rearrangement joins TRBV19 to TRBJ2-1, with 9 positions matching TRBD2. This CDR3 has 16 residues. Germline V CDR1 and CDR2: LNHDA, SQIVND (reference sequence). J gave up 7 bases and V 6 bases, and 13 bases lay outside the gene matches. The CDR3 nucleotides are TGTGCCAGTAGAAGTAGCGCTAGCGGGACGAGGAATGAGCAGTTCTTC. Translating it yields CASRSSASGTRNEQFF. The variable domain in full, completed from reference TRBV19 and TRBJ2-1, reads DGGITQSPKYLFRKEGQNVTLSCEQNLNHDAMYWYRQDPGQGLRLIYYSQIVNDFQKGDIAEGYSVSREKKESFPLTVTSAQKNPTAFYLCASRSSASGTRNEQFFGPGTRLTVL.

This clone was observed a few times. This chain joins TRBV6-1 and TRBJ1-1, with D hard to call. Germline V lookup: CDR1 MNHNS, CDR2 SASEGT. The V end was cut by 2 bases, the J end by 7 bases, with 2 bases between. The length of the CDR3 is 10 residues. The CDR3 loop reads CASSEFEAFF. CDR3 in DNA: TGTGCCAGCAGTGAATTTGAAGCTTTCTTT.

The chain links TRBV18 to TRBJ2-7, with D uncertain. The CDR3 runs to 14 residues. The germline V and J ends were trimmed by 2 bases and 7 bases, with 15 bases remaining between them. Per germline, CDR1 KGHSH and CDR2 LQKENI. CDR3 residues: CASSPMGSTLEQYF. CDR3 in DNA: TGTGCCAGCTCACCAATGGGGTCTACGTTGGAGCAGTACTTC.

This CDR3 is CASSLPLRGRTTDTQYF. CDR3 nucleotide sequence: TGTGCCAGCAGCCTCCCCCTTCGGGGGAGGACCACAGATACGCAGTATTTT. The chain is built from TRBV7-2 and TRBJ2-3; maybe TRBD2 (6 bases). This CDR3 region has 17 residues. Germline values: CDR1 SGHTA, CDR2 FQGNSA. Trimming pared 5 bases from V and 2 bases from J, leaving 20 bases between.

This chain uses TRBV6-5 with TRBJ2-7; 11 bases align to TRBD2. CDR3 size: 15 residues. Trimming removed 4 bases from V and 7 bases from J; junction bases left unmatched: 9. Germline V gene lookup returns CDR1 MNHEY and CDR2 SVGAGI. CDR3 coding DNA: TGTGCCAGCAGTTCCACCGGGACTAGCGGTCAGGAGCAGTACTTC. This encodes CASSSTGTSGQEQYF.

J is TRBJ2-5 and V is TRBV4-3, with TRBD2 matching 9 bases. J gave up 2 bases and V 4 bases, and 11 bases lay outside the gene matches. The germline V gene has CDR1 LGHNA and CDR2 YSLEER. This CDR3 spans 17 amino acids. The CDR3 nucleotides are TGCGCCAGCAGCCCGCGTCGCGCTAGCGGGGCGCAAGAGACCCAGTACTTC. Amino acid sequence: CASSPRRASGAQETQYF.

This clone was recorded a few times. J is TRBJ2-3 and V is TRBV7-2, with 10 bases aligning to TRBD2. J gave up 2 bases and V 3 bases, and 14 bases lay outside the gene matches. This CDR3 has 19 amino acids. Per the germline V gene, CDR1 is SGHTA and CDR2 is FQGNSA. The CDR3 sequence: CASSLRLAGVNRLTDTQYF. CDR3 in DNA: TGTGCCAGCAGCTTGCGGCTAGCGGGGGTCAATAGACTCACAGATACGCAGTATTTT. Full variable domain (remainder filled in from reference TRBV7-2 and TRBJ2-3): GAGVSQSPSNKVTEKGKDVELRCDPISGHTALYWYRQSLGQGLEFLIYFQGNSAPDKSGLPSDRFSAERTGGSVSTLTIQRTQQEDSAVYLCASSLRLAGVNRLTDTQYFGPGTRLTVL.

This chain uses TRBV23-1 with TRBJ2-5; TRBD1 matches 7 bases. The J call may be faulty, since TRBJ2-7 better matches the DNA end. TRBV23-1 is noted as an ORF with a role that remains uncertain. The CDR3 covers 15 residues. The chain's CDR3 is CASSQSDRRLYEQYF. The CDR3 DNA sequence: TGCGCCAGCAGTCAATCGGACAGGCGACTCTACGAGCAGTACTTC.

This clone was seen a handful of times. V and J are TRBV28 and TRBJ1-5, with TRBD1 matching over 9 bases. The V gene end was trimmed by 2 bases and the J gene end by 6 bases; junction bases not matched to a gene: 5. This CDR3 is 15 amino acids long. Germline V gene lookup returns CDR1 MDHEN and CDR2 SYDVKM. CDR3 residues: CASSLRGTGTQPQHF. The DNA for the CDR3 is TGTGCCAGCAGTTTAAGGGGGACAGGGACTCAGCCCCAGCATTTT.

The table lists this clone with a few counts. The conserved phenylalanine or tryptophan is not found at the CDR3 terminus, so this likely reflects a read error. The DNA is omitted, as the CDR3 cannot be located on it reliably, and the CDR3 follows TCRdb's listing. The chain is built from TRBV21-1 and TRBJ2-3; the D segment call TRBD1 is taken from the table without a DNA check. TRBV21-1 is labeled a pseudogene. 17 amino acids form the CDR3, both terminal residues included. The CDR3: CASSLQGASGVSTDTQY.

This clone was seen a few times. The CDR3 DNA reads TGTGCCAGCAGCAATGGGGGGGGCGAAGAGACCCAGTACTTC. This codes for CASSNGGGEETQYF. The V and J genes are TRBV21-1 and TRBJ2-5; TRBD2, the table's D call, lacks a check against the DNA. TRBV21-1 is termed a pseudogene. This CDR3 has 14 amino acids.